A selection of T cell receptor beta chains follows, all from one sample in a study of blood T cell repertoires in COVID-19. Libraries were prepared by immunoSEQ multiplex PCR; TCRdb keeps only in-frame clonotypes and omits some of them. Here the sample spans over 95,000 clones, 81% being singletons. The sequenced sample was peripheral blood. The receptors originated from a human donor in a cohort sampled during active COVID-19. CDR3s include the opening cysteine and the closing phenylalanine or tryptophan. Each record gives: D gene, J gene, clone size, CDR3 length, V gene, CDR3 protein, CDR3 DNA. The D gene is left open where the match is weak. Clone sizes are given selectively: once, few, many, or a class where the clone is expanded.

>TRBD2|TRBJ2-5|few|17|TRBV4-3
CASSQQWTSGSQETQYF
TGCGCCAGCAGCCAACAGTGGACTAGCGGGAGCCAAGAGACCCAGTACTTC
>-|TRBJ2-1|-|12|TRBV7-3
CASSFTGDEQFF
TGTGCCAGCAGCTTTACCGGGGATGAGCAGTTCTTC
>-|TRBJ1-2|-|11|TRBV7-9
CASSSGYAYTF
TGTGCCAGCAGCTCGGGGTACGCCTACACCTTC
>-|TRBJ1-1|-|11|TRBV12-3/TRBV12-4
CASSSFTEAFF
TGTGCCAGCAGCTCCTTCACTGAAGCTTTCTTT
>TRBD1|TRBJ2-1|-|15|TRBV27
CASSKPGQGINEQFF
TGTGCCAGCAGTAAACCGGGACAGGGGATCAATGAGCAGTTCTTC
>-|TRBJ2-7|few|14|TRBV6-2/TRBV6-3
CASSVRTDSYEQYF
TGTGCCAGCAGTGTCCGGACAGATTCCTACGAGCAGTACTTC
>-|TRBJ1-2|-|15|TRBV5-1
CASSLAPEQGDGYTF
TGCGCCAGCAGCTTGGCTCCAGAACAGGGTGATGGCTACACCTTC
>TRBD2|TRBJ2-3|-|17|TRBV15
CATSRDIAGGPTDTQYF
TGTGCCACCAGCAGAGATATAGCGGGAGGGCCGACAGATACGCAGTATTTT
>-|TRBJ2-2|few|14|TRBV5-1
CASSFRDNTGELFF
TGCGCCAGCAGCTTCCGGGATAACACCGGGGAGCTGTTTTTT
>TRBD2|TRBJ2-7|-|15|TRBV9
CASSVVAGGTYEQYF
TGTGCCAGCAGCGTAGTTGCGGGGGGAACCTACGAGCAGTACTTC
>-|TRBJ1-2|few|13|TRBV7-9
CASSLQQNYGYTF
TGTGCCAGCAGCTTGCAACAGAACTATGGCTACACCTTC
>-|TRBJ1-1|-|15|TRBV10-2
CASRLQEYMNTEAFF
TGCGCCAGCAGGTTACAGGAGTACATGAACACTGAAGCTTTCTTT
>TRBD1|TRBJ2-7|-|14|TRBV29-1
CSVEGRQGLYEQYF
TGCAGCGTTGAGGGCCGACAGGGCCTCTACGAGCAGTACTTC
>-|TRBJ1-1|-|13|TRBV27
CASSFSGSTEAFF
TGTGCCAGCAGTTTTAGCGGTTCCACTGAAGCTTTCTTT
>-|TRBJ1-1|-|14|TRBV10-1
CASSAARGNTEAFF
TGCGCCAGCAGTGCAGCGCGGGGGAACACTGAAGCTTTCTTT
>TRBD1|TRBJ2-5|-|16|TRBV6-6
CASSYWPGQPQETQYF
TGTGCCAGCAGTTACTGGCCGGGACAGCCCCAAGAGACCCAGTACTTC
>-|TRBJ1-3|-|15|TRBV5-1
CASAQTAYSGNTIYF
TGCGCCAGCGCACAGACAGCATACTCTGGAAACACCATATATTTT
>-|TRBJ2-2|-|16|TRBV5-1
CASSGGQWVATGELFF
TGCGCCAGCAGCGGCGGACAATGGGTTGCCACCGGGGAGCTGTTTTTT
>TRBD1|TRBJ1-1|-|16|TRBV19
CASMKYGTGSGTEAFF
TGTGCCAGTATGAAGTATGGGACAGGATCGGGCACTGAAGCTTTCTTT
>TRBD1|TRBJ2-2|-|14|TRBV6-7
CATSRRGHTGELFF
TGTGCCACCTCCCGCAGGGGGCACACCGGGGAGCTGTTTTTT
>TRBD1|TRBJ1-4|-|18|TRBV7-7
CASSLNQQGTGTNEKLFF
TGTGCCAGCAGCTTAAATCAACAGGGGACTGGGACTAATGAAAAACTGTTTTTT
>-|TRBJ1-3|-|14|TRBV9
CASSVGPGLNTIYF
TGTGCCAGCAGCGTAGGTCCCGGACTAAACACCATATATTTT
>TRBD1|TRBJ1-2|-|14|TRBV6-6
CASSYYRGGSGYTF
TGTGCCAGCAGTTACTATAGAGGGGGCAGTGGCTACACCTTC
>-|TRBJ2-7|-|14|TRBV21-1
CASPGQGVRYEQYF
TGTGCCAGTCCGGGACAGGGGGTTCGATACGAGCAGTACTTC
>TRBD1|TRBJ2-7|-|16|TRBV15
CATSKIRGPNAYEQYF
TGTGCCACCAGCAAAATCAGGGGGCCGAATGCCTACGAGCAGTACTTC
>-|TRBJ1-2|-|16|TRBV5-6
CASSLTGSPFLYGYTF
TGTGCCAGCAGCCTCACCGGGAGCCCCTTCCTTTATGGCTACACCTTC
>-|TRBJ2-7|-|12|TRBV7-2
CASSLSPFEQYF
TGTGCCAGCAGCTTATCCCCGTTCGAGCAGTACTTC
>TRBD2|TRBJ2-2|-|13|TRBV12-3/TRBV12-4
CASSFRGDGELFF
TGTGCCAGCAGTTTCCGGGGGGACGGGGAGCTGTTTTTT
>TRBD2|TRBJ2-6|-|16|TRBV19
CASSIGRWPGANVLTF
TGTGCCAGTAGTATCGGGAGGTGGCCCGGGGCCAACGTCCTGACTTTC
>TRBD1|TRBJ1-2|-|13|TRBV19
CASSRTGRYGYTF
TGTGCCAGTAGTCGGACAGGGCGCTATGGCTACACCTTC
>TRBD1|TRBJ1-3|-|16|TRBV5-6
CASSEGQFSPGNTIYF
TGTGCCAGCAGCGAGGGACAGTTCTCCCCTGGAAACACCATATATTTT
>TRBD2|TRBJ2-3|-|14|TRBV7-2
CASSLQAGGRLQYF
TGTGCCAGCAGCTTGCAAGCGGGAGGGCGGCTCCAGTATTTT
>-|TRBJ2-1|-|11|TRBV5-5
CASSLEEDEFF
TGTGCCAGCAGCTTGGAAGAGGATGAGTTCTTC
>TRBD1|TRBJ2-3|-|16|TRBV3-1/TRBV3-2
CASSGKRQGSTDTQYF
TGTGCCAGCAGCGGGAAGAGACAGGGGAGCACAGATACGCAGTATTTT
>-|TRBJ2-6|-|16|TRBV28
CASSPTGSPGANVLTF
TGTGCCAGCAGTCCAACAGGATCCCCTGGGGCCAACGTCCTGACTTTC
>TRBD1|TRBJ2-7|-|17|TRBV11-2
CASSDNRGTGGSYEQYF
TGTGCCAGCAGCGATAACCGAGGGACAGGGGGCTCCTACGAGCAGTACTTC
>TRBD1|TRBJ2-7|-|16|TRBV5-1
CASSTAQGIRTYEQYF
TGCGCCAGCAGCACAGCACAGGGGATTAGAACCTACGAGCAGTACTTC
>-|TRBJ1-3|-|14|TRBV5-1
CASSLTGNGNTIYF
TGCGCCAGCAGCTTGACGGGGAACGGAAACACCATATATTTT
>TRBD1|TRBJ2-7|-|15|TRBV15
CATSREGTADYEQYF
TGTGCCACCAGCAGAGAGGGGACAGCGGACTACGAGCAGTACTTC
>TRBD2|TRBJ2-5|-|14|TRBV7-2
CASSEQRGYETQYF
TGTGCCAGCAGCGAACAGCGGGGATATGAGACCCAGTACTTC
>-|TRBJ1-5|-|15|TRBV6-2/TRBV6-3
CASSYTGVGNQPQHF
TGTGCCAGCAGTTACACGGGAGTGGGCAATCAGCCCCAGCATTTT
>TRBD1|TRBJ2-7|-|13|TRBV12-3/TRBV12-4
CASSPGQGYEQYF
TGTGCCAGCAGTCCGGGACAGGGCTACGAGCAGTACTTC
>-|TRBJ1-2|-|14|TRBV7-9
CASSPPTGSYGYTF
TGTGCCAGCAGCCCCCCAACAGGGAGCTACGGCTACACCTTC
>-|TRBJ1-5|-|16|TRBV6-4
CASRPMTVFSNQPQHF
TGTGCCAGCAGACCTATGACAGTTTTTAGCAATCAGCCCCAGCATTTT
>TRBD2|TRBJ2-7|-|18|TRBV30
CAWSVSTPGGPFFPEQYF
TGTGCCTGGAGTGTGTCTACGCCGGGAGGGCCATTTTTTCCCGAGCAGTACTTC
>TRBD1|TRBJ1-1|-|14|TRBV14
CASSQRTGNTEAFF
TGTGCCAGCAGCCAAAGGACAGGAAACACTGAAGCTTTCTTT
>TRBD2|TRBJ2-7|-|14|TRBV27
CASSLRREAYEQYF
TGTGCCAGCAGTTTACGCCGGGAGGCCTACGAGCAGTACTTC
>TRBD1|TRBJ1-1|-|15|TRBV15
CATSRGGQGGTEAFF
TGTGCCACCAGCAGGGGGGGACAGGGGGGCACTGAAGCTTTCTTT